A selection of T cell receptor beta chains follows, all from one sample in a study of CD8 T cells in ankylosing spondylitis. TCRdb processed the 5' RACE reads anew with MiXCR; each CDR3 protein has one entry. The sample records under 950,000 distinct CDR3 sequences, 15% to 20% being singletons. The specimen sequenced was blood, either unsorted or a sorted T cell fraction (not recorded which). The receptors originated from a male donor with ankylosing spondylitis. Both conserved end residues are part of each CDR3. A D gene is named only where the DNA matches it firmly. Rows may omit the clone size; those that give it use once, few, many or a size class.

D gene	clone size	J gene	V gene	CDR3 protein	CDR3 DNA
-	-	TRBJ1-2	TRBV6-1	CASRRAPGLTNYGYTF	TGTGCCAGCAGGCGCGCCCCGGGACTGACTAACTATGGCTACACCTTC
TRBD2	-	TRBJ2-3	TRBV7-2	CASSPPGTSRDTQYF	TGTGCCAGCAGCCCACCCGGGACTAGTAGAGATACGCAGTATTTT
-	-	TRBJ1-1	TRBV12-3/TRBV12-4	CASSQTNLNTEAFF	TGTGCCAGCAGTCAAACAAATTTGAACACTGAAGCTTTCTTT
-	few	TRBJ2-7	TRBV28	CASTPSGKGPEQYF	TGTGCCAGCACTCCCTCGGGGAAAGGGCCCGAGCAGTACTTC
TRBD1	-	TRBJ1-1	TRBV9	CASSVSGTGGFTEAFF	TGTGCCAGCAGCGTAAGCGGGACAGGGGGCTTCACTGAAGCTTTCTTT
-	-	TRBJ2-7	TRBV24-1	CATSENGYSYEQYF	TGTGCCACCAGTGAAAATGGATACTCCTACGAGCAGTACTTC
-	few	TRBJ2-1	TRBV28	CASSLLGSGKGYNEQFF	TGTGCCAGCAGTTTATTGGGGTCAGGTAAAGGGTACAATGAGCAGTTCTTC
-	many	TRBJ2-1	TRBV5-6	CASSLVLAHNEQFF	TGTGCCAGCAGCTTGGTGCTAGCGCACAATGAGCAGTTCTTC
TRBD1	-	TRBJ2-3	TRBV29-1	CSVAIPLRGDTQYF	TGCAGCGTTGCTATACCCCTCAGGGGGGATACGCAGTATTTT
-	-	TRBJ2-1	TRBV4-2	CASSQEGPEYNEQFF	TGTGCCAGCAGCCAAGAAGGACCTGAATACAATGAGCAGTTCTTC
TRBD1	many	TRBJ2-1	TRBV18	CASSEFGTDNEQFF	TGTGCCAGCTCGGAGTTCGGGACAGACAATGAGCAGTTCTTC
-	-	TRBJ2-7	TRBV20-1	CSASSTYEQYF	TGCAGTGCTAGTAGCACCTACGAGCAGTACTTC
-	-	TRBJ2-6	TRBV18	CASSPPFSSGANVLTF	TGTGCCAGCTCACCACCTTTCTCCTCTGGGGCCAACGTCCTGACTTTC
-	few	TRBJ2-2	TRBV11-1	CASSFLRSAGELFF	TGTGCCAGCAGCTTCCTGCGGAGCGCCGGGGAGCTGTTTTTT
-	-	TRBJ2-7	TRBV4-1	CASSQDRYSYEQYF	TGCGCCAGCAGCCAAGATCGATACTCCTACGAGCAGTACTTC
TRBD2	once	TRBJ2-1	TRBV25-1	CASTGGSQNNEQFF	TGTGCCAGTACGGGGGGGTCTCAGAACAATGAGCAGTTCTTC
-	few	TRBJ1-1	TRBV4-1	CASSQGGWGNTEAFF	TGCGCCAGCAGCCAAGGGGGCTGGGGGAACACTGAAGCTTTCTTT
-	few	TRBJ2-7	TRBV30	CAWSATYEQYF	TGTGCCTGGAGTGCTACCTACGAGCAGTACTTC
-	-	TRBJ2-1	TRBV20-1	CSARDLKESSYNEQFF	TGCAGTGCTAGAGATTTAAAGGAGAGCTCCTACAATGAGCAGTTCTTC
TRBD1	-	TRBJ1-1	TRBV20-1	CSARGGQGAENTEAFF	TGCAGTGCTAGGGGGGGACAGGGGGCCGAGAACACTGAAGCTTTCTTT
-	few	TRBJ1-2	TRBV3-1	CASSQGSFNYGYTF	TGTGCCAGCAGCCAAGGCAGCTTTAACTATGGCTACACCTTC
TRBD2	few	TRBJ2-7	TRBV20-1	CSAIPLAGPTYEQYF	TGCAGTGCTATCCCCCTAGCGGGACCGACCTACGAGCAGTACTTC
-	few	TRBJ2-7	TRBV5-1	CASSSFTNGNYEQYF	TGCGCCAGCAGCTCCTTTACAAATGGGAACTACGAGCAGTACTTC
-	-	TRBJ2-2	TRBV6-5	CASGSITGELFF	TGTGCCAGCGGGTCCATCACCGGGGAGCTGTTTTTT
-	-	TRBJ1-4	TRBV27	CASSSPRHGGYEKLFF	TGTGCCAGCAGTTCCCCCCGGCACGGGGGGTATGAAAAACTGTTTTTT
TRBD1	few	TRBJ1-1	TRBV12-3/TRBV12-4	CASSFLDRMNTEAFF	TGTGCCAGCAGTTTCCTGGACAGGATGAACACTGAAGCTTTCTTT
TRBD1	-	TRBJ1-5	TRBV6-5	CASSLGDRGLRGQPQHF	TGTGCCAGCAGTTTAGGGGACAGGGGTCTCCGCGGTCAGCCCCAGCATTTT
TRBD2	few	TRBJ2-1	TRBV3-1	CASSHSGLAGGPHEQFF	TGTGCCAGCAGCCACTCGGGACTAGCGGGAGGGCCTCATGAGCAGTTCTTC
-	few	TRBJ2-7	TRBV20-1	CSAIKKASYEQYF	TGCAGTGCCATAAAAAAGGCATCCTACGAGCAGTACTTC
-	-	TRBJ2-1	TRBV24-1	CATSGGVVFGGNEQFF	TGTGCCACCAGTGGTGGGGTGGTGTTTGGAGGCAATGAGCAGTTCTTC
-	few	TRBJ2-1	TRBV7-9	CASSRIDGVEQFF	TGTGCCAGCAGTCGGATTGACGGAGTCGAGCAGTTCTTC
-	few	TRBJ2-3	TRBV5-6	CASSLLDRTDTQYF	TGTGCCAGCAGCTTGTTAGACAGGACAGATACGCAGTATTTT
-	many	TRBJ1-3	TRBV6-5	CASSYSTQSSGNTIYF	TGTGCCAGCAGTTACTCGACTCAGAGCTCTGGAAACACCATATATTTT
-	-	TRBJ2-5	TRBV7-2	CASSWGGVVQETQYF	TGTGCCAGCAGCTGGGGCGGGGTGGTCCAAGAGACCCAGTACTTC
-	many	TRBJ2-3	TRBV12-3/TRBV12-4	CASSPYGGSTDTQYF	TGTGCCAGCAGCCCGTATGGCGGGAGCACAGATACGCAGTATTTT
-	few	TRBJ2-2	TRBV24-1	CATGGGGTGELFF	TGTGCCACCGGAGGGGGGGGAACCGGGGAGCTGTTTTTT
-	-	TRBJ2-1	TRBV20-1	CSARDPGPGGREQFF	TGCAGTGCTAGAGATCCGGGGCCTGGGGGTCGTGAGCAGTTCTTC
-	few	TRBJ2-2	TRBV6-1	CASSPTATGTGELFF	TGTGCCAGCAGTCCGACCGCTACGGGCACCGGGGAGCTGTTTTTT
TRBD2	few	TRBJ2-5	TRBV6-5	CASSYEGGRAGETQYF	TGTGCCAGCAGTTACGAGGGCGGGAGGGCCGGAGAGACCCAGTACTTC
-	few	TRBJ1-2	TRBV11-2	CASSLDRIYGYTF	TGTGCCAGCAGCTTAGACAGGATTTATGGCTACACCTTC
-	once	TRBJ2-7	TRBV6-1	CASRPGNSKYEQYF	TGTGCCAGCAGGCCCGGGAACTCTAAATACGAGCAGTACTTC
TRBD1	few	TRBJ2-7	TRBV7-9	CASRKTGTEIIYEQYF	TGTGCCAGCAGGAAGACCGGGACAGAGATCATCTACGAGCAGTACTTC
-	many	TRBJ2-2	TRBV24-1	CATSDPTSANTGELFF	TGTGCCACCAGTGACCCCACTTCGGCGAACACCGGGGAGCTGTTTTTT
TRBD2	few	TRBJ2-1	TRBV7-2	CASSFLSSGSEQFF	TGTGCCAGCAGCTTCCTTTCTAGCGGGAGTGAGCAGTTCTTC
TRBD1	many	TRBJ1-1	TRBV15	CATSRRQGVNTEAFF	TGTGCCACCAGCAGAAGACAGGGAGTGAACACTGAAGCTTTCTTT